The source of this T cell receptor beta chain is a study of blood T cell repertoires in COVID-19. Data came from immunoSEQ multiplex PCR; TCRdb stores just in-frame clones and leaves some out. The table has about 190,000 clones, approximately 84% seen once. Germline CDR1 is SGHRS and CDR2 is YFSETQ. The CDR3 consists of 16 residues. J was trimmed by 2 bases and V by 3 bases; bases with no gene match: 8. This receptor was taken from a woman younger than 45 who had recovered from COVID-19. The sample taken for sequencing was PBMCs or T cells enriched from blood (not recorded which). The chain carries TRBV5-1 and TRBJ2-1, with 7 bases that match TRBD2. DNA for the CDR3: TGCGCCAGCAGCTCGGAGGTCGGGGGGACCTACAATGAGCAGTTCTTC. This sequence encodes CASSSEVGGTYNEQFF.